This T cell receptor (beta chain) was documented in a study of cytomegalovirus exposure and HLA in healthy donors. Study outcomes and limitations: There were a few CMV-associated chains whose specificity for CMV antigens was confirmed in vitro. Links to common viral pathogens appeared, in a later analysis, for several of the most significant clusters. Presence/absence results assume similar sequencing depth per donor, which may not hold.

Concerning this clone: Its antigen is still unknown.

PCR involved 60 Vbeta and 13 Jbeta primers. As processed by the authors: Approximately 12 million of the roughly 80 million unique TCR beta chains counted in a later analysis were shared. TCRdb keeps only in-frame clones here, not all; method: immunoSEQ multiplex PCR. V and J calls and clone size come straight from that table; D and trimming were deduced from the DNA. The sample records over 100,000 clones, 81% being singletons. This receptor was taken from a woman aged 25-40 years in good health and CMV-seronegative. Sample: PBMCs.

The CDR3 DNA sequence: TGCGCCAGCAGAGAGACAGACAATGAGCAGTTCTTC. Protein sequence: CASRETDNEQFF. This rearrangement joins TRBV10-2 to TRBJ2-1; weak D call: TRBD1 (5 bases). Trimming cost V 6 bases and J 5 bases, with 8 bases left between them. The CDR3 totals 12 residues. CDR1 and CDR2 from the germline V gene are WSHSY and SAAADI.